Each of the 15 T cell receptor beta chains below was sequenced from the same sample in a study of molecular identifiers for immune sequencing clone quantification. Using its own MiXCR run on the PCR reads, TCRdb lists one record per CDR3 protein. The sample shows 600,000 to 650,000 distinct CDR3 sequences, 15% to 20% of them seen only once. Sequencing used naive CD8+ T cells from blood, with Jurkat cell RNA spiked in. The subset denotes: FACS-sorted CD8+CD4-CCR7+CD45RA+ naive T cells. The receptor set was obtained from a human donor in good health. Some libraries in this study had Jurkat cell RNA spiked in.

The sample holds one count of this clonotype. This sequence may be a read error, since a much larger clone differs from it by one base. Here the CDR3 reads CSARWGIVFPYEQHF. The CDR3 DNA follows: TGCAGTGCCCGATGGGGTATAGTCTTCCCCTACGAGCAGCACTTC. The J gene is TRBJ2-7, the V gene TRBV20-1; D remains ambiguous. Germline lookup yields CDR1 DFQATT and CDR2 SNEGSKA (reference sequence). The CDR3 is 15 amino acids.

This clonotype occurred many times. The chain couples TRBV6-5 to TRBJ1-5; unclear D gene. The CDR3 extends over 15 amino acids. The V gene's germline CDR1 is MNHEY and CDR2 SVGAGI. Trimming removed 4 bases at V and 1 base at J, with 11 bases between. CDR3 amino acids: CASSSFSGSNQPQHF. The CDR3 DNA reads as TGTGCCAGCAGTTCGTTCTCTGGAAGCAATCAGCCCCAGCATTTT.

Many counts were recorded for this clonotype. The chain is built from TRBV30 and TRBJ1-1; D remains unclear. V was clipped by 3 bases and J by 2 bases, with 10 bases between them. CDR1 and CDR2 from the germline V gene are GTSNPN and SVGIG (reference sequence). The CDR3 consists of 13 residues. CDR3 nucleotides: TGTGCCTGGAGCGCCAGTCACAACACTGAAGCTTTCTTT. It specifies CAWSASHNTEAFF.

The sample holds many counts of this clonotype. The chain employs TRBV4-3 and TRBJ2-7; unclear D gene. V was shortened by 0 bases and J by 3 bases, with 9 bases between the two germline ends. The CDR3 sequence is 14 residues long. Germline lookup yields CDR1 LGHNA and CDR2 YSLEER. The CDR3 nucleotides are TGCGCCAGCAGCCAAGATAAACTGGGCTACGAGCAGTACTTC. Protein: CASSQDKLGYEQYF.

This clonotype was picked up a small number of times. V is TRBV27 and J is TRBJ2-7; D remains ambiguous. Between the trimmed V and J ends, which lost 2 bases and 2 bases, there was a span of 13 bases. Germline V CDR1 and CDR2: MNHEY, SMNVEV (reference sequence). The CDR3 consists of 15 residues. The CDR3 DNA follows: TGTGCCAGCAGTTTAACGAACTCCTTCGCCTACGAGCAGTACTTC. This encodes CASSLTNSFAYEQYF.

This clonotype has ten or more counts. This chain connects TRBV12-3 or TRBV12-4 to TRBJ1-5, with D possibly being TRBD1 (6 bases). V lost 2 bases and J lost 5, with 19 bases in between. The CDR3 length is 17 residues. CDR3 region: CASSLHRLGGPDQPQHF. CDR3 coding DNA: TGTGCCAGCAGTTTACACCGCTTAGGGGGGCCGGATCAGCCCCAGCATTTT.

Many counts were recorded for this clonotype. The chain links TRBV12-3 or TRBV12-4 to TRBJ2-7; D unclear. Trimming pared 7 bases from V and 5 bases from J, leaving 15 bases between. This CDR3 has 13 amino acids. This CDR3 reads CASTEESRNEQYF. CDR3 in DNA: TGTGCCAGCACCGAAGAAAGCCGGAACGAGCAGTACTTC.

With respect to this clonotype: A read error is possible here, since a much larger clone lies one base away. V and J are TRBV27 and TRBJ2-3; D is ambiguous. The end of the DNA aligns better with TRBJ1-5, so the J call may be wrong. The CDR3 contains 17 residues. Germline loops: CDR1 MNHEY, CDR2 SMNVEV (reference sequence). The CDR3 reads CASSLLASGRRTDTQHF. Written as DNA, the CDR3 is TGTGCCAGCAGTTTACTGGCTAGCGGGAGACGTACAGATACGCAGCATTTT.

The chain couples TRBV4-3 to TRBJ2-7; D is unresolved. V lost 1 base, J lost 6 bases, and 16 bases lay in between. This CDR3 is 15 amino acids long. Per germline, CDR1 LGHNA and CDR2 YSLEER. CDR3 sequence (DNA): TGCGCCAGCAGCCAAGTAGTGGAGTCCTGGGGCGAGCAGTACTTC. Its protein product is CASSQVVESWGEQYF.

There are many counts of this clonotype. J is TRBJ1-1 and V is TRBV20-1, with a tentative D call TRBD1 (6 bases). The germline V gene has CDR1 DFQATT and CDR2 SNEGSKA (reference sequence). This CDR3 is built from 13 residues. The V gene lost 5 bases and the J gene lost 3 bases, with 13 bases spanning the gap. The DNA of the CDR3 is TGCAGTGCTTCGAACAGGGAGGACACTGAAGCTTTCTTT. Its translation: CSASNREDTEAFF.

The genes are TRBV4-3 and TRBJ2-7; TRBD2 matches at 9 bases. This CDR3 is built from 15 residues. Germline V gives CDR1 LGHNA, CDR2 YSLEER. J gave up 2 bases and V 3 bases, and 5 bases lay outside the gene matches. The CDR3, as DNA: TGCGCCAGCAGCCAGCTAGCGGGGCCCCCCTACGAGCAGTACTTC. It encodes CASSQLAGPPYEQYF.

About this clonotype: A single base separates this from a much larger clone, so it may be a read error. This chain joins TRBV3-1 and TRBJ2-7; D is undetermined. Trimming took off 0 bases at V and 7 bases at J, with 16 bases between the two ends. The CDR3 is 15 amino acids. Germline V gene data show CDR1 as LGHDT and CDR2 as YNNKEL (reference sequence). CDR3 amino acids: CASSQDLGPTLEQYF. The CDR3 nucleotides are TGTGCCAGCAGCCAAGATCTCGGACCCACTTTAGAGCAGTACTTC.

This clonotype has ten or more counts. The chain joins TRBV7-9 to TRBJ2-5, with D perhaps matching TRBD2 (6 bases). The CDR3 sequence is 15 residues long. CDR1 and CDR2 (germline): SEHNR, FQNEAQ (reference sequence). Trimming took off 2 bases at V and 10 bases at J, with 20 bases between the two ends. The CDR3 protein is CASSLTGIKGGVQYF. The CDR3 bases are TGTGCCAGCAGCTTAACGGGGATCAAGGGCGGGGTCCAGTACTTC.

There are a few counts of this clonotype. This sequence joins TRBV7-9 and TRBJ1-4, with D hard to call. V was pared by 6 bases and J by 6 bases, with 8 bases between. Germline assignment: CDR1 SEHNR and CDR2 FQNEAQ (reference sequence). The CDR3 length is 12 residues. The CDR3 protein is CASSLIYEKLFF. For the CDR3, the DNA is TGTGCCAGCAGTCTCATTTATGAAAAACTGTTTTTT.

This clonotype was counted at least ten times. The rearrangement links TRBV6-6 to TRBJ2-3; no clear D gene. The CDR3 length is 18 residues. Trimming shortened V by 0 bases and J by 6 bases, and 22 bases separated the two germline ends. Germline loops: CDR1 MNHNY, CDR2 SVGAGI (reference sequence). The CDR3 reads CASSYSVSGFPFSDTQYF. The CDR3 DNA reads TGTGCCAGCAGTTACTCAGTTAGTGGGTTCCCCTTTTCGGATACGCAGTATTTT.